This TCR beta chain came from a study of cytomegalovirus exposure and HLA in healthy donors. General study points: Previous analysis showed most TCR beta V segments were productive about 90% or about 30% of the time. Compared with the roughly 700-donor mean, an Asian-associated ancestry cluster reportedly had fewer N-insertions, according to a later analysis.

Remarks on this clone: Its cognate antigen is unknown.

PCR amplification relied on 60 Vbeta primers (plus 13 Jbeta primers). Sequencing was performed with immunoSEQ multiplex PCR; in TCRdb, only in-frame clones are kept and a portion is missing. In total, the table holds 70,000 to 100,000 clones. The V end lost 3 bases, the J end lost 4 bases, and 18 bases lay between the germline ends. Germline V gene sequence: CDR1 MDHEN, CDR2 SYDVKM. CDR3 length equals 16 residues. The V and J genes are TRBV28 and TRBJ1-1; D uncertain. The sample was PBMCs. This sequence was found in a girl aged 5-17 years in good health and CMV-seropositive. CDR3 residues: CASSLAPGAGFTEAFF. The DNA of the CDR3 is TGTGCCAGCAGTTTGGCCCCGGGTGCGGGTTTCACTGAAGCTTTCTTT.